This TCR beta chain was found in a study of regulatory and conventional T cells in RAG deficiency. Study outcomes and limitations: Compared with controls, unique Treg TCR beta sequences dropped roughly 100-fold in Omenn syndrome and CID/AS. In Omenn syndrome, Treg and Tconv repertoires overlapped >90%.

As to this clone: Its antigen is unidentified.

Conventional CD4+ T cells were sorted from blood as CD25-low CD127-high cells. Using immunoSEQ multiplex PCR, the repertoire was profiled, and TCRdb retains in-frame clones only, with some absent. The table lists tens of thousands of clones, more than 90% of them singletons. Looked up from germline, CDR1 is SGHTS and CDR2 is YDEGEE. This CDR3 spans 16 amino acids. The junction had 9 bases not matched to a gene; V was cut back by 4 bases and J by 4 bases. These same data were also listed under a study on regulatory T cells. That report notes: Amplification used 52 TRBV primers and 13 TRBJ primers.

The chain links TRBV5-8 to TRBJ1-4, with 8 nucleotides matching TRBD1. This TCR derives from a human donor in good health. Sequenced: CD25- CD4+ T cells sorted from blood. In DNA form, the CDR3 reads TGTGCCAGCAGCGCAGGGACAGGACAGTTTAATGAAAAACTGTTTTTT. Its translation: CASSAGTGQFNEKLFF.